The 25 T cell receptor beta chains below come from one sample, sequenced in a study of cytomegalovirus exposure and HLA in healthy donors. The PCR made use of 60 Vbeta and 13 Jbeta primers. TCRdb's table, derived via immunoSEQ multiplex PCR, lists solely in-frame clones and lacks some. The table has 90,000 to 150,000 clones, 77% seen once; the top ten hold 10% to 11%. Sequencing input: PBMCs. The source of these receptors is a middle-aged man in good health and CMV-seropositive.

In DNA, the CDR3 is TGTGCCAGCACGGGACAGGGGGACTACAATGAGCAGTTCTTC. As protein: CASTGQGDYNEQFF. The gene calls are TRBV6-1 and TRBJ2-1; 11 bases match TRBD1. Germline V gene lookup returns CDR1 MNHNS and CDR2 SASEGT. The CDR3 has 14 amino acids. The junction had 2 bases not matched to a gene; V was cut back by 7 bases and J by 3 bases.

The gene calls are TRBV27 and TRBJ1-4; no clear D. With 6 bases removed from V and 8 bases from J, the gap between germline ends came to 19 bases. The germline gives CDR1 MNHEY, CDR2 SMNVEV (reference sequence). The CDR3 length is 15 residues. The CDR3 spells CASRTKDGGGEKLFF. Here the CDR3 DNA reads TGTGCCAGCAGAACAAAGGACGGCGGAGGGGAAAAACTGTTTTTT. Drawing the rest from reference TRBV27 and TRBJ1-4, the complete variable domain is EAQVTQNPRYLITVTGKKLTVTCSQNMNHEYMSWYRQDPGLGLRQIYYSMNVEVTDKGDVPEGYKVSRKEKRNFPLILESPSPNQTSLYFCASRTKDGGGEKLFFGSGTQLSVL.

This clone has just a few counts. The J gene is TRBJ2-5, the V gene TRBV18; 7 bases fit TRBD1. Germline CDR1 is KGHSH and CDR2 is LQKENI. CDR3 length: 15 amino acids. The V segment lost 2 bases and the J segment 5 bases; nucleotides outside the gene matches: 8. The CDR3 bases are TGTGCCAGCTCACCAGGATCTACAGGGGATGAGACCCAGTACTTC. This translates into CASSPGSTGDETQYF.

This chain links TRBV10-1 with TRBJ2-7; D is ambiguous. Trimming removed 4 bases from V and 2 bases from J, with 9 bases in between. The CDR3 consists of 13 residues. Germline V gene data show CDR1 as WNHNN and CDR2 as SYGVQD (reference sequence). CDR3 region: CASSAAGPYEQYF. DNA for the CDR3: TGCGCCAGCAGTGCCGCTGGCCCCTACGAGCAGTACTTC.

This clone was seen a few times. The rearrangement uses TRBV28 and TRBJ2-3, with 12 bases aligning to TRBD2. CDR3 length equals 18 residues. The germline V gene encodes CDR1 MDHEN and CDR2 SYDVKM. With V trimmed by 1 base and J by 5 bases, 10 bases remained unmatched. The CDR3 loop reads CASSLYPSLAGGRDTQYF. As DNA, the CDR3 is TGTGCCAGCAGTTTATACCCCTCCCTAGCGGGGGGGAGAGATACGCAGTATTTT.

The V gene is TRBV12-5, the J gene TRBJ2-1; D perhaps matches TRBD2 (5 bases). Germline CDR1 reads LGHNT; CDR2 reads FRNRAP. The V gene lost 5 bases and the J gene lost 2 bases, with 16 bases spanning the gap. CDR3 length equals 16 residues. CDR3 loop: CASGPVVLGTYNEQFF. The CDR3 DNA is TGTGCTAGTGGTCCCGTGGTTCTCGGGACCTACAATGAGCAGTTCTTC.

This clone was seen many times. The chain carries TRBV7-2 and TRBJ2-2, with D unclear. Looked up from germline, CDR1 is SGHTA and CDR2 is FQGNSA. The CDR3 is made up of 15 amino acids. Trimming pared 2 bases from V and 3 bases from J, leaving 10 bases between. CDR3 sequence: CASSLRELYTGELFF. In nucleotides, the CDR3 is TGTGCCAGCAGCTTAAGAGAGCTTTACACCGGGGAGCTGTTTTTT.

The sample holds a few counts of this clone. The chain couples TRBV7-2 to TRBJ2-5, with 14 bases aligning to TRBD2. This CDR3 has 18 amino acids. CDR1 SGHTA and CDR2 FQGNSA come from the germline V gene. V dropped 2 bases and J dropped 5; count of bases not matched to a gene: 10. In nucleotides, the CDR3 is TGTGCCAGCAGCTTATATGGGACTAGCGGGGGCGCGGGGGAGACCCAGTACTTC. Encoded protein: CASSLYGTSGGAGETQYF.

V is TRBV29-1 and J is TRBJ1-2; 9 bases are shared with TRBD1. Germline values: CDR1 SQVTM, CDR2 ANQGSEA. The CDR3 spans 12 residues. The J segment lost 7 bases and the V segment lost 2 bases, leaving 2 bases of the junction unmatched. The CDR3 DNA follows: TGCAGCGTTGAAAGGACAGGGGTTGGCTACACCTTC. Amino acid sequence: CSVERTGVGYTF. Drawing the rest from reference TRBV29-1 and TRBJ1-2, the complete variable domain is SAVISQKPSRDICQRGTSLTIQCQVDSQVTMMFWYRQQPGQSLTLIATANQGSEATYESGFVIDKFPISRPNLTFSTLTVSNMSPEDSSIYLCSVERTGVGYTFGSGTRLTVV.

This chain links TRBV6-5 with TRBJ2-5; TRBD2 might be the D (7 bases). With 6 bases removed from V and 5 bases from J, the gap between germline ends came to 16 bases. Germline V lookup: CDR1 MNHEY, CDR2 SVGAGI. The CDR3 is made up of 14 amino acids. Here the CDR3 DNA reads TGTGCCAGCAGATTCGGACCGGGGGGCGAGACCCAGTACTTC. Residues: CASRFGPGGETQYF.

CDR3 DNA sequence: TGTGCCAGTAGGATCCCGGGACAGGGTGATTCACCCCTCCACTTT. It encodes CASRIPGQGDSPLHF. This rearrangement joins TRBV19 to TRBJ1-6; TRBD1 agrees at 9 bases. This CDR3 has 15 amino acids. J was trimmed by 8 bases and V by 6 bases; bases with no gene match: 8. Germline CDR1 and CDR2: LNHDA and SQIVND (reference sequence).

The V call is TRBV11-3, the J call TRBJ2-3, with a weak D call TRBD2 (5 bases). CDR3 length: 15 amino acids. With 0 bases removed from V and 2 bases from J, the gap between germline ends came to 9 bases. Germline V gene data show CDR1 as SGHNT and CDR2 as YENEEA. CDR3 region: CASSLDRTLTDTQYF. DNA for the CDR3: TGTGCCAGCAGCTTAGATAGGACTCTCACAGATACGCAGTATTTT.

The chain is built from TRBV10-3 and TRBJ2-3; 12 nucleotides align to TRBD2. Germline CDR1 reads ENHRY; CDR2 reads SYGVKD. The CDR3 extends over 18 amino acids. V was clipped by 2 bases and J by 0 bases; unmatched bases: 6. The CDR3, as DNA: TGTGCCATCAGTGAGCGTAGACTAGCGGGGGTTAGCACAGATACGCAGTATTTT. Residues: CAISERRLAGVSTDTQYF.

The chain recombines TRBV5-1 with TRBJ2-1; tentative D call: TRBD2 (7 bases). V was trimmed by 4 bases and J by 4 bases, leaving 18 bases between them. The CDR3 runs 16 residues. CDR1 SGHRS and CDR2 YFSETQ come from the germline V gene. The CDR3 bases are TGCGCCAGCAGCGGGGGGGCCCGCAACCTGTACAATGAGCAGTTCTTC. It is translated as CASSGGARNLYNEQFF. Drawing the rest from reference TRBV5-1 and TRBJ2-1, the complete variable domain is KAGVTQTPRYLIKTRGQQVTLSCSPISGHRSVSWYQQTPGQGLQFLFEYFSETQRNKGNFPGRFSGRQFSNSRSEMNVSTLELGDSALYLCASSGGARNLYNEQFFGPGTRLTVL.

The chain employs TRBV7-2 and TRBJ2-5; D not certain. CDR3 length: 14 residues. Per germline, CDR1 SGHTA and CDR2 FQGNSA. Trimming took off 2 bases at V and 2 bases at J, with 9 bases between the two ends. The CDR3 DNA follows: TGTGCCAGCAGCTTATGGTCTAGACAAGAGACCCAGTACTTC. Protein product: CASSLWSRQETQYF.

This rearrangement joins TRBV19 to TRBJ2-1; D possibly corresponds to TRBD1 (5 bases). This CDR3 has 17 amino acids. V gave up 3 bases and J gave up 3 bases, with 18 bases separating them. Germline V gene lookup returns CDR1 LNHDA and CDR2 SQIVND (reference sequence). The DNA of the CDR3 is TGTGCCAGTAGTATCCCAATCCGCGACAGCTACTACAATGAGCAGTTCTTC. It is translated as CASSIPIRDSYYNEQFF.

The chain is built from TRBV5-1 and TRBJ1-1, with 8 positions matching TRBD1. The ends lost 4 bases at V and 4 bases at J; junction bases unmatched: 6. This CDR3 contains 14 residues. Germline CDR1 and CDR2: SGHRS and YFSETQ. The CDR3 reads CASSRGQGGTEAFF. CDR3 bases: TGCGCCAGCAGCCGCGGACAGGGTGGCACTGAAGCTTTCTTT.

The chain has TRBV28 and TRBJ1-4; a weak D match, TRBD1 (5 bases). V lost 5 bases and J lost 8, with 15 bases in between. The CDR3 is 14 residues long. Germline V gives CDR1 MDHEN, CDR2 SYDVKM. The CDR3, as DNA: TGTGCCAGCAGTGGGGACTCCCAGGTCGAAAAACTGTTTTTT. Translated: CASSGDSQVEKLFF.

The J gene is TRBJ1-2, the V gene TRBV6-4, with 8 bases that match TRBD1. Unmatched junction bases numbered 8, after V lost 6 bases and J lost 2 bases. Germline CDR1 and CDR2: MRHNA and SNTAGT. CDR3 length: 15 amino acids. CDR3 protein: CASRKSNRGNYGYTF. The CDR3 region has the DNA TGTGCCAGCAGAAAATCTAACAGGGGGAACTATGGCTACACCTTC.

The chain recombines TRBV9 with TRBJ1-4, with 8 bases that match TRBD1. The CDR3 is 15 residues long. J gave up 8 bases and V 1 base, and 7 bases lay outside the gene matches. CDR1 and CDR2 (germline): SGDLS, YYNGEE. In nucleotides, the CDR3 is TGTGCCAGCAGCGTACGACAGGGGTCGGGGGAAAAACTGTTTTTT. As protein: CASSVRQGSGEKLFF.

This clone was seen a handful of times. Here the CDR3 DNA reads TGTGCCAGCAGCCCGACAGGGAATGTCGAAAAACTGTTTTTT. Amino acids: CASSPTGNVEKLFF. The rearrangement links TRBV7-6 to TRBJ1-4, with 7 bases lining up with TRBD1. Germline trimming cut 5 bases from V and 8 bases from J; bases unmatched to any gene: 8. CDR1 and CDR2 (germline): SGHVS, FNYEAQ. The CDR3 runs 14 residues.

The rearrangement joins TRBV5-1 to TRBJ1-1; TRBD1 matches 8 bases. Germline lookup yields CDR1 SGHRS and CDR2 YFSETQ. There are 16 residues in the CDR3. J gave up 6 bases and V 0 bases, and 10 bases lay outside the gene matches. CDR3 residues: CASSLDGRGQGAEAFF. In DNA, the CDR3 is TGCGCCAGCAGCTTGGATGGCAGGGGGCAGGGCGCTGAAGCTTTCTTT.

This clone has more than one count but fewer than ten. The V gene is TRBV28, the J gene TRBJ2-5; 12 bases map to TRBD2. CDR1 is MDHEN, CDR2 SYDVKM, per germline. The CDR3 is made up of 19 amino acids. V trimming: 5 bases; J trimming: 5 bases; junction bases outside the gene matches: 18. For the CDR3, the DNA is TGTGCCAGCAGTCCACTGGGACTAGCGGGCAACGAAGGAGGGGAGACCCAGTACTTC. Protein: CASSPLGLAGNEGGETQYF.

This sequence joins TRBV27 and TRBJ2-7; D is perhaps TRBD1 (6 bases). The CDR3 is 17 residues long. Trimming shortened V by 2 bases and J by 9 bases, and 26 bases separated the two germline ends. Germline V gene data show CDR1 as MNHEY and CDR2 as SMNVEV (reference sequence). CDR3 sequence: CASSLKWRQVADEGQYF. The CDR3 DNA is TGTGCCAGCAGTTTAAAGTGGAGACAGGTGGCAGATGAAGGGCAGTACTTC.

In nucleotides, the CDR3 is TGTGCCAGCAGGCCACAGGGGGCTCTTACCGGGGAGCTGTTTTTT. This gives the protein CASRPQGALTGELFF. The rearrangement joins TRBV6-4 to TRBJ2-2; the match to TRBD1 covers 9 bases. The trim removed 6 bases at V and 5 bases at J, leaving 7 bases unmatched. CDR1 is MRHNA, CDR2 SNTAGT, per germline. This CDR3 spans 15 amino acids.